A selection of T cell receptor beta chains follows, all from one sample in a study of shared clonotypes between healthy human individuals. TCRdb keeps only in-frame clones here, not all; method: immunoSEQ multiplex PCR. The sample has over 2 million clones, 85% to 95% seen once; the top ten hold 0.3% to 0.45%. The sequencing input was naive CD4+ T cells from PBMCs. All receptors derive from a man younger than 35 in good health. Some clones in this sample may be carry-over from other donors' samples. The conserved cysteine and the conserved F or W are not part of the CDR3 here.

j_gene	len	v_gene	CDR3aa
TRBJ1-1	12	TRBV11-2	ASSLGARVTEAF
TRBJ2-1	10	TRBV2	ASSVNNNEQF
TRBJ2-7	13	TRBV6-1	ASSEGSGGLNEQY
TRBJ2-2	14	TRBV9	ASSVVSGRTGGELF
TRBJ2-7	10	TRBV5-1	ARGDRAKRQY
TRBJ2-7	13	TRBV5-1	ASSSGTGTFYEQY
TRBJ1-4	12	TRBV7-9	ASSLGQDIEKLF
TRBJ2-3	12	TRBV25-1	ATSPTSGTDTQY
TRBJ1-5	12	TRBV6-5	ASSPTGGRQPQH
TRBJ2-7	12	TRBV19	ASSIVGAGYEQY
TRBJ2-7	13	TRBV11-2	ASSLGVDRGYEQY
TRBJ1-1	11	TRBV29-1	SARQGLGTEAF